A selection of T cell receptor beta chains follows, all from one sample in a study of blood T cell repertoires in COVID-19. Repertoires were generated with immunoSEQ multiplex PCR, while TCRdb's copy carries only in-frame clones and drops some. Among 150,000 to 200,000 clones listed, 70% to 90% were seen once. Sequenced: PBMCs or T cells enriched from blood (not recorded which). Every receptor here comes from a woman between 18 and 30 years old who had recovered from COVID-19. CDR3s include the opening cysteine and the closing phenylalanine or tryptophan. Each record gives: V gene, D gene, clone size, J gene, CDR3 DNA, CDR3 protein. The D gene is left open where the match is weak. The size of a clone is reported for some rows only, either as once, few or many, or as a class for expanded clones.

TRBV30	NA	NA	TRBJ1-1	TGTGCCTGGGACAAGAACACTGAAGCTTTCTTT	CAWDKNTEAFF
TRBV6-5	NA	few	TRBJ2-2	TGTGCCAGCAGTTACTCGAGGGCCGGGGAGCTGTTTTTT	CASSYSRAGELFF
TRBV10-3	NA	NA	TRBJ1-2	TGTGCCATCAGTGAGGGCCTCTATGGCTACACCTTC	CAISEGLYGYTF
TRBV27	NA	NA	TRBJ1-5	TGTGCCAGCAGTTCAGGACAGCCTTCGTATAGCAATCAGCCCCAGCATTTT	CASSSGQPSYSNQPQHF
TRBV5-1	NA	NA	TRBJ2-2	TGCGCCCATGGACCCGGACTGGGCCCTCCCGGGGAGCTGTTTTTT	CAHGPGLGPPGELFF
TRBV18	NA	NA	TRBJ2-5	TGTGCCAGCTCACCTGGCTCCCAAGAGACCCAGTACTTC	CASSPGSQETQYF
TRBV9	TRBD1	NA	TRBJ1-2	TGTGCCAGCAGCCCCGGGACAGATAACTATGGCTACACCTTC	CASSPGTDNYGYTF
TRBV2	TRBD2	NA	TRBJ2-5	TGTGCCAGCAGTGTCGAGCGGGGACGCCAAGAGACCCAGTACTTC	CASSVERGRQETQYF
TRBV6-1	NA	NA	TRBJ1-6	TGTGTCAGCAGTGAACACCGGGCCCTCCACTTT	CVSSEHRALHF
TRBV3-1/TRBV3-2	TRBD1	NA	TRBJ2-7	TGTGCCAGCAGCCCCGGGACAGGGACTTTCTACGAGCAGTACTTC	CASSPGTGTFYEQYF
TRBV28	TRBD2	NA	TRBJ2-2	TGTGCCAGCAGAGCGACTAGCGAAAGAGACAGGGAGCTGTTTTTT	CASRATSERDRELFF
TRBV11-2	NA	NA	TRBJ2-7	TGTGCCAGCAGCTTAGTCCTCGGGACAAGGGGCTACGAGCAGTACTTC	CASSLVLGTRGYEQYF
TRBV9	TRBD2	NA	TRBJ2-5	TGTGCCAGCAGCGTAGTAGCGGGAGGACAAGAGACCCAGTACTTC	CASSVVAGGQETQYF
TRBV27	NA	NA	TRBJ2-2	TGTGCCAGCAGCCGGACTCCCGGGGAGCTGTTTTTT	CASSRTPGELFF
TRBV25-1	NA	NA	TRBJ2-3	TGTGCCAGCAGTGGACAGAGATACACAGATACGCAGTATTTT	CASSGQRYTDTQYF
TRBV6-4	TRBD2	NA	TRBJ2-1	TGTGCCAGCAGTGCGACTAGCGGGAATAGCGATGAGCAGTTCTTC	CASSATSGNSDEQFF
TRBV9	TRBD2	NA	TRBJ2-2	TGTGCCAGCAGCGTAGGATTAGCGGGAGCTTCCGGGGAGCTGTTTTTT	CASSVGLAGASGELFF
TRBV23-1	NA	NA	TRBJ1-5	TGCGCCAGCAGTCAAGCCCTACCTGGCAATCAGCCCCAGCATTTT	CASSQALPGNQPQHF
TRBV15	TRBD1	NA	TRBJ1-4	TGTGCCACCAGCACGGACAGGGTAAATGAAAAACTGTTTTTT	CATSTDRVNEKLFF
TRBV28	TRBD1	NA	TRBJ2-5	TGTGCCAGCAGTCCTCCCGGGACAGGTTTTATAGGGCTGGAAGAGACCCAGTACTTC	CASSPPGTGFIGLEETQYF
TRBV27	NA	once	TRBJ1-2	TGTGCCAGCAGTTCGACCGGGTGGAAGAACTATGGCTACACCTTC	CASSSTGWKNYGYTF
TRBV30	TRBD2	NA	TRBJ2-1	TGTGCCTGGAGTGTCCCTACTAGCGGACTTCACAATGAGCAGTTCTTC	CAWSVPTSGLHNEQFF
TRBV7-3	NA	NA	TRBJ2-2	TGTGCCAGCAGCATCATGGGGGGACGGACCGGGGAGCTGTTTTTT	CASSIMGGRTGELFF
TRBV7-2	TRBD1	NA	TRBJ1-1	TGTGCCAGCACCCCCAGGGTGGGACAGCACAACACTGAAGCTTTCTTT	CASTPRVGQHNTEAFF
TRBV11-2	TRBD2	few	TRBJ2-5	TGTGCCAGCAGCTCCCTAGCGGGAGTAGAGACCCAGTACTTC	CASSSLAGVETQYF
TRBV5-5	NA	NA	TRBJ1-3	TGTGCCAGCAGCCTTGGGGCCGGAAACACCATATATTTT	CASSLGAGNTIYF
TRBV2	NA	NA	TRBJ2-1	TGTGCCAGCGGGCTTAGCTCCTACAATGAGCAGTTCTTC	CASGLSSYNEQFF
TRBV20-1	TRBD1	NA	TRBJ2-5	TGCAGTGCTAGTGGCGACAGGGGACGGGAAGAGACCCAGTACTTC	CSASGDRGREETQYF
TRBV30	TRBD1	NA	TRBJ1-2	TGTGCCTGGAGTGTTTCGAGGACAGGGAGTGGCTACACCTTC	CAWSVSRTGSGYTF
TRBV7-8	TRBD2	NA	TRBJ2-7	TGTGCCAGCAGCTTGACCGGGACTACCTACGAGCAGTACTTC	CASSLTGTTYEQYF
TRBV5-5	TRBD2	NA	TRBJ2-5	TGTGCCAGCAGCTCCAATAGCGGGAGCCAAGAGACCCAGTACTTC	CASSSNSGSQETQYF
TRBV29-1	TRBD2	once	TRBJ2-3	TGCAGCGCTAGAGCGGGAGAGTTCGATACGCAGTATTTT	CSARAGEFDTQYF
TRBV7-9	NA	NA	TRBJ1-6	TGTGCCATCACGGACAGAAGGGGCTCACCCCTCCACTTT	CAITDRRGSPLHF
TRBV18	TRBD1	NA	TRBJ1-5	TGTGCCAGCTCCCAGGACAGGGCGGCGGATCAGCCCCAGCATTTT	CASSQDRAADQPQHF
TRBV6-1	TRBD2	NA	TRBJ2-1	TGTGCCAGCAGTGAAGCGCGAGCGGGAGGGTCTGGTGAGCAGTTCTTC	CASSEARAGGSGEQFF
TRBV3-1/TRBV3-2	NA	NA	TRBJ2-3	TGTGCCAGCAGCCGCGTGGGGCCCGGGGATACGCAGTATTTT	CASSRVGPGDTQYF
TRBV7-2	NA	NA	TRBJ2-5	TGTGCCAGCAGCTTAGTCAGGCAAGAGACCCAGTACTTC	CASSLVRQETQYF